These T cell receptor beta chains were read from a single sample in a study of cytomegalovirus exposure and HLA in healthy donors. Profiling relied on immunoSEQ multiplex PCR, and the TCRdb table lists in-frame clones only, not all of them. The repertoire holds a few hundred thousand clones, with 80% as singletons. Sequencing was carried out using PBMCs. These receptors were obtained from a girl aged 2 to 9 in good health and CMV-seronegative. CDR3s leave out the opening cysteine and the closing phenylalanine or tryptophan.

>TRBV28
ASRVGHESSYEQY
>TRBV27
ASSLSRAGNTIY
>TRBV7-8
ASSLGGYGTGGGDTQY
>TRBV9
ASGRNSNYGYT
>TRBV7-8
ASSFEKDRVSYEQY
>TRBV16
ASSQSWGLNTEAF
>TRBV7-9
ASSLVGDEQF
>TRBV30
AWRYLGGGSTDTQY
>TRBV5-8
AVRGGPDTQY
>TRBV6-5
ASSYRGGGDEQF
>TRBV4-1
ASSLTPTSANTGELF
>TRBV2
ASSENLGYGYT
>TRBV28
ASSLWATMNEQY